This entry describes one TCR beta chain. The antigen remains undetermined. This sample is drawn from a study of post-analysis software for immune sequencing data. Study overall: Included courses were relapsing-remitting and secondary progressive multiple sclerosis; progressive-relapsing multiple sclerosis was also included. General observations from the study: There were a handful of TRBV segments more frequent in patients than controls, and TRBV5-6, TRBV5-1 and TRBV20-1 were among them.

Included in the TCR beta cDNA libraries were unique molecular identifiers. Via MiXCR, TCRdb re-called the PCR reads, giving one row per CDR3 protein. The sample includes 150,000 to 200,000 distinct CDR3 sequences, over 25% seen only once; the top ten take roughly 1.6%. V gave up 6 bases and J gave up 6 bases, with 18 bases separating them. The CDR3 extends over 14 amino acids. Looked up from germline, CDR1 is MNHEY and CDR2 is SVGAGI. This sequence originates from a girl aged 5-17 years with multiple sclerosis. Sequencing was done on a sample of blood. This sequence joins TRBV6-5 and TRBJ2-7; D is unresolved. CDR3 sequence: CASRPGRWYGEQYF. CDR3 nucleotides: TGTGCCAGCAGGCCGGGCCGGTGGTATGGCGAGCAGTACTTC.